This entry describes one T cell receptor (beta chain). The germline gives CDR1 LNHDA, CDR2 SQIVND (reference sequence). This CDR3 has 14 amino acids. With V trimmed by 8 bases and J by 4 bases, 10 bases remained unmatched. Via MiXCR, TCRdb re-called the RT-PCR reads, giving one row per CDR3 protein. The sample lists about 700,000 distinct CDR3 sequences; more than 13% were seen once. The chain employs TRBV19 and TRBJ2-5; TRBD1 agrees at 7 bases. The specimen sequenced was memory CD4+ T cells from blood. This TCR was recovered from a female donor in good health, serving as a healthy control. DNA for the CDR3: TGTGCCAGTTGTCCGGGACAGAATAGAGAGACCCAGTACTTC. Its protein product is CASCPGQNRETQYF.